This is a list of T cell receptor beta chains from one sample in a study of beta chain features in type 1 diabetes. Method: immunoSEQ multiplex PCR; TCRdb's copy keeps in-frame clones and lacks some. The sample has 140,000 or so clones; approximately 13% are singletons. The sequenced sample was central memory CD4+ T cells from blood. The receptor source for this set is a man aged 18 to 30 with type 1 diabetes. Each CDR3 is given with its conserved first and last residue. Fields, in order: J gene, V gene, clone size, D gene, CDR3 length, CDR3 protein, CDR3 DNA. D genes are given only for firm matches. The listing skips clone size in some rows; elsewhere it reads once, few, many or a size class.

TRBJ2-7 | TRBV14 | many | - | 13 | CASSLDTTYEQYF | TGTGCCAGCAGCCTCGACACTACCTACGAGCAGTACTTC
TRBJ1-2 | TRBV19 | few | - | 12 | CASSPGERGYTF | TGTGCCAGTAGTCCGGGAGAAAGGGGCTACACCTTC
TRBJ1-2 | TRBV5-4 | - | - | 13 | CASSLVGSDGYTF | TGTGCCAGCAGCTTGGTAGGGTCTGATGGCTACACCTTC
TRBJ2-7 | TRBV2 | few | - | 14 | CASSRSGSENEQYF | TGTGCCAGCAGCCGCTCCGGCTCGGAGAACGAGCAGTACTTC
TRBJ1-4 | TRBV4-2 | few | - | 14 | CASSQGGDGEKLFF | TGTGCCAGCAGCCAAGGGGGCGATGGGGAAAAACTGTTTTTT
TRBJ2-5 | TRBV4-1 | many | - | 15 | CASSQRRDLGETQYF | TGCGCCAGCAGCCAAAGACGGGACCTGGGGGAGACCCAGTACTTC
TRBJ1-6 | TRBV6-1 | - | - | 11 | CASSEELTLHF | TGTGCCAGCAGTGAAGAGCTCACCCTCCACTTT
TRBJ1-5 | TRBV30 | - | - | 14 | CAWRPPGGNQPQHF | TGTGCCTGGAGGCCCCCAGGGGGCAATCAGCCCCAGCATTTT
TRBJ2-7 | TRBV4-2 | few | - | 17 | CASSLSLVRGREYEQYF | TGTGCCAGCAGCCTCTCCCTTGTGAGGGGCCGCGAATACGAGCAGTACTTC
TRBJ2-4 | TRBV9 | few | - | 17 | CASSVAAGRDPGDIQYF | TGTGCCAGCAGCGTAGCCGCCGGCCGGGACCCCGGGGACATTCAGTACTTC
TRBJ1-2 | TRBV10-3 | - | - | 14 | CAIRPPDSIYGYTF | TGTGCCATCAGGCCCCCGGACAGTATCTATGGCTACACCTTC
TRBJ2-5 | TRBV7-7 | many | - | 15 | CASSLAGAGQETQYF | TGTGCCAGCAGCTTAGCGGGGGCCGGCCAAGAGACCCAGTACTTC
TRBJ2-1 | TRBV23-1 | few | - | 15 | CASCRRVCSYNEQFF | TGCGCCAGCTGTCGTAGGGTGTGCTCCTACAATGAGCAGTTCTTC
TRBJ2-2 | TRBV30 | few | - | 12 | CAWKGNTGELFF | TGTGCCTGGAAAGGGAACACCGGGGAGCTGTTTTTT
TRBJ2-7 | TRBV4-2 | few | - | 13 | CASSHAGDYEQYF | TGTGCCAGCAGCCACGCCGGGGACTACGAGCAGTACTTC
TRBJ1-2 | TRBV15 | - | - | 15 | CATSRDIQGQGGYTF | TGTGCCACCAGCAGAGATATCCAGGGGCAGGGTGGCTACACCTTC
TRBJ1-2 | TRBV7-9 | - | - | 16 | CASSLDREGRSDGYTF | TGTGCCAGCAGCTTAGACCGGGAAGGGCGTTCTGATGGCTACACCTTC
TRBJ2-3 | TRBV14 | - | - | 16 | CASSQGNSPSTDTQYF | TGTGCCAGCAGCCAAGGGAACAGCCCTAGCACAGATACGCAGTATTTT
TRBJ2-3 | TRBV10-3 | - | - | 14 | CAISGQLGPDTQYF | TGTGCCATCAGTGGGCAACTAGGGCCAGATACGCAGTATTTT
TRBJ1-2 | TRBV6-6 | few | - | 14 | CASSRPTDFYGYTF | TGTGCCAGCAGTCGACCCACAGACTTCTATGGCTACACCTTC
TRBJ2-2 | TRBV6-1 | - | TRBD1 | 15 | CASSTASTGTGELFF | TGTGCCAGCAGCACAGCCTCGACAGGGACCGGGGAGCTGTTTTTT
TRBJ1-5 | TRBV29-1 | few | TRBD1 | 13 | CSALTGGGQPQHF | TGCAGCGCCCTGACAGGGGGCGGTCAGCCCCAGCATTTT
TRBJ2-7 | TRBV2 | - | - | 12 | CASNDDGLEQYF | TGTGCCAGCAATGATGACGGCTTGGAGCAGTACTTC
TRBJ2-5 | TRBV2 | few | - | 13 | CASSEDIKETQYF | TGTGCCAGCAGTGAAGACATTAAAGAGACCCAGTACTTC
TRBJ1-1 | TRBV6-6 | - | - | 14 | CASTSEQGGTEAFF | TGTGCCAGCACATCAGAACAGGGAGGGACTGAAGCTTTCTTT
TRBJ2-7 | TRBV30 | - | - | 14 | CAWSVKGHSYEQYF | TGTGCCTGGAGTGTAAAGGGACACAGCTACGAGCAGTACTTC
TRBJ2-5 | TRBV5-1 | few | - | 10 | CASRGETQYF | TGCGCCAGCAGAGGAGAGACCCAGTACTTC
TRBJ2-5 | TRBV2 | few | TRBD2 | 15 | CASSEPTSAQETQYF | TGTGCCAGCAGTGAACCGACTAGCGCCCAAGAGACCCAGTACTTC
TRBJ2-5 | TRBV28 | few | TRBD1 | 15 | CASSPGQGQRETQYF | TGTGCCAGCAGCCCGGGACAGGGGCAACGGGAGACCCAGTACTTC
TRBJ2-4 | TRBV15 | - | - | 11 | CATRGGPLQYF | TGTGCCACCAGAGGGGGACCCCTCCAGTACTTC
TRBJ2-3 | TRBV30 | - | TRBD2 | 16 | CAWRSGGRRNTDTQYF | TGTGCCTGGAGATCGGGGGGGCGTCGGAACACAGATACGCAGTATTTT
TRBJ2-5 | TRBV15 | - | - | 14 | CATSRGSSRETQYF | TGTGCCACCAGCAGAGGGTCTAGTCGGGAGACCCAGTACTTC
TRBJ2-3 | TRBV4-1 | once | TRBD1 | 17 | CASSQEIRTGGRDTQYF | TGCGCCAGCAGCCAAGAGATAAGGACAGGGGGGCGAGATACGCAGTATTTT
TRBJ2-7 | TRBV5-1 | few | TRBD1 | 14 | CASSTTGPSCEQYF | TGCGCCAGCAGCACGACAGGGCCCTCCTGCGAGCAGTACTTC
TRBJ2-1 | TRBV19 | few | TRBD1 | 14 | CASSDPFRGNEQFF | TGTGCCAGTAGCGACCCTTTCAGGGGGAATGAGCAGTTCTTC
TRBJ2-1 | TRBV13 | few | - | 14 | CASSSGTLETEQFF | TGTGCCAGCAGCTCCGGGACTCTCGAAACTGAGCAGTTCTTC
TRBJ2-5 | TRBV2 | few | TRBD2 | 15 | CASSGLAGSQETQYF | TGTGCCAGCAGTGGACTAGCGGGGAGCCAAGAGACCCAGTACTTC
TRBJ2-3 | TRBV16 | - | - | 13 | CASSPGGTDTQYF | TGTGCCAGCAGCCCCGGGGGCACAGATACGCAGTATTTT
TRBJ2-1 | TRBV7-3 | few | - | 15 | CASSLGQGGEDEQFF | TGTGCCAGCAGCTTAGGTCAGGGTGGCGAGGATGAGCAGTTCTTC
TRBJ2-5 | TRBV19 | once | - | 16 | CATSEWWQEDRKTQYF | TGTGCCACCTCCGAATGGTGGCAGGAAGACAGAAAGACCCAGTACTTC
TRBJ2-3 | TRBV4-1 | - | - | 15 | CASSPILEGGDTQYF | TGCGCCAGCAGCCCAATATTGGAGGGGGGAGATACGCAGTATTTT
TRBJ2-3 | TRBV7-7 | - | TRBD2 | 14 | CASSRDYPPDTQYF | TGTGCTAGCAGCCGGGACTACCCCCCAGATACGCAGTATTTT
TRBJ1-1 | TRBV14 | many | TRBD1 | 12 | CASSRTTGAAFF | TGTGCCAGCAGCCGAACGACAGGGGCAGCTTTCTTT
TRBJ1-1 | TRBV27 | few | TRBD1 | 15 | CASSFRGGTQQRAFF | TGTGCCAGCAGTTTCAGAGGGGGCACCCAACAGAGGGCTTTCTTT
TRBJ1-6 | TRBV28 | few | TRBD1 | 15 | CASSSTGEWEKPLHF | TGTGCCAGCAGTTCGACAGGGGAGTGGGAAAAACCCCTCCACTTT
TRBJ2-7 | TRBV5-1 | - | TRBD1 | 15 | CASTTTGTGSYEQYF | TGCGCCAGCACAACGACCGGGACAGGGTCCTACGAGCAGTACTTC
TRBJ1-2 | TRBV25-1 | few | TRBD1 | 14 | CASSEGTGAYGYTF | TGTGCCAGCAGTGAGGGGACAGGGGCATATGGCTACACCTTC
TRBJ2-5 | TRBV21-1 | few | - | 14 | CASSKEAIEETQYF | TGTGCCAGCAGCAAAGAAGCTATAGAAGAGACCCAGTACTTC
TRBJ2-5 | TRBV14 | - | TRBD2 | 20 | CASSQVSTGGRHWYQETQYF | TGTGCCAGCAGCCAAGTTTCGACGGGGGGGCGTCACTGGTACCAAGAGACCCAGTACTTC
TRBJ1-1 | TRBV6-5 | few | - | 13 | CASSRYRNTEAFF | TGTGCCAGCAGTCGTTACAGGAACACTGAAGCTTTCTTT
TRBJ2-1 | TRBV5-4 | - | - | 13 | CASSLGRAGEQFF | TGTGCCAGCAGCTTGGGTAGGGCCGGTGAGCAGTTCTTC
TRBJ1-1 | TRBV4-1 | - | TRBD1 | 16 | CASSQGVGREGAEAFF | TGTGCCAGCAGCCAGGGGGTGGGACGAGAGGGCGCAGAGGCTTTCTTT
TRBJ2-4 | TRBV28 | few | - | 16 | CASSPIATIAKNIQYF | TGTGCCAGCAGTCCAATAGCGACCATAGCCAAAAACATTCAGTACTTC
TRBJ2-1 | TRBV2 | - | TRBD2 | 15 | CASSEAERGYNEQFF | TGTGCCAGCAGTGAAGCTGAGCGGGGGTACAATGAGCAGTTCTTC
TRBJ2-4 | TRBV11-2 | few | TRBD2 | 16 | CASSLSGTLAKNIQYF | TGTGCCAGCAGCTTAAGCGGGACTCTAGCCAAAAACATTCAGTACTTC
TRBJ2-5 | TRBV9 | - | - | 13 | CASRGDFGETQYF | TGTGCCAGCAGAGGGGACTTCGGTGAGACCCAGTACTTC
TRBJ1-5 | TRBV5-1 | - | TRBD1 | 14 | CASSLDRGDQPQHF | TGCGCCAGCAGCCTTGACAGGGGCGATCAGCCCCAGCATTTT
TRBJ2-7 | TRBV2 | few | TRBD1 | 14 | CASTRGWDSYEQYF | TGTGCCAGCACCAGGGGGTGGGACTCCTACGAGCAGTACTTC
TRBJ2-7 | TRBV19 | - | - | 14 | CASRPAEGSYEQYF | TGTGCCAGTCGTCCCGCGGAGGGGTCTTACGAGCAGTACTTC
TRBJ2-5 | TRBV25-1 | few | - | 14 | CASSEMDVQETQYF | TGTGCCAGCAGTGAAATGGACGTCCAAGAGACCCAGTACTTC